The present T cell receptor beta chain was sequenced within a study of CD8+ T cells in alopecia areata. Sample treatment: oral pan-JAK inhibitor, 5-10 mg twice daily. Sorting from PBMCs produced CD4+ and CD8+ T cells. cDNA serving as the sequencing template came from extracted, reverse transcribed RNA. TCRdb's copy holds only in-frame clones and misses some; the assay was immunoSEQ multiplex PCR. The table shows roughly 170,000 clones, with roughly three fifths occurring only once. Germline values: CDR1 SNHLY, CDR2 FYNNEI. The J segment lost 0 bases and the V segment lost 6 bases, leaving 5 bases of the junction unmatched. The CDR3 loop spans 15 amino acids.

This chain joins TRBV2 and TRBJ2-3, with 8 bases fitting TRBD1. This clonotype was sampled from a human donor with alopecia areata. The input for sequencing was CD8+ T cells sorted from blood, taken at week 24, from a patient treated with tofacitinib. DNA for the CDR3: TGTGCCAGCAGGCCGCGGACAGGGAGCACAGATACGCAGTATTTT. It specifies CASRPRTGSTDTQYF.